In its sample, the clone carrying this T cell receptor (beta chain) was seen once. Its target is unknown. This sample is drawn from a study of shared clonotypes between healthy human individuals. Study overall: Used for every donor were three CD4 naive, three CD4 memory, two CD8 naive and one CD8 memory plate. Whole-study results and caveats: Shared clonotypes: 4.5% to 6% naive CD4, under 4% naive CD8, less than 2.5% memory CD4, around 0.4% memory CD8. Across subsets, estimated richness was generally greater for naive than for memory populations.

Here immunoSEQ multiplex PCR was the method, and the copy in TCRdb shows in-frame clones only, minus some. The table has 2 million to 2.5 million clones, 85% to 95% seen once. With 0 bases clipped from V and 4 bases from J, the junction kept 8 bases outside the gene matches. The CDR3 runs to 17 residues. Per the germline V gene, CDR1 is SGDLS and CDR2 is YYNGEE. V usage is TRBV9 and J usage is TRBJ2-3; 10 positions agree with TRBD2. Sample: naive CD4+ T cells from PBMCs. Sample subset: CD45RA+ positively selected. This clonotype was obtained from a man aged 18-30 years in good health. Some clones in this sample may be carry-over from other donors' samples. The CDR3 sequence: CASSVVTSSGSSDTQYF. The CDR3, as DNA: TGTGCCAGCAGCGTAGTTACGTCTAGCGGGAGCTCAGATACGCAGTATTTT.